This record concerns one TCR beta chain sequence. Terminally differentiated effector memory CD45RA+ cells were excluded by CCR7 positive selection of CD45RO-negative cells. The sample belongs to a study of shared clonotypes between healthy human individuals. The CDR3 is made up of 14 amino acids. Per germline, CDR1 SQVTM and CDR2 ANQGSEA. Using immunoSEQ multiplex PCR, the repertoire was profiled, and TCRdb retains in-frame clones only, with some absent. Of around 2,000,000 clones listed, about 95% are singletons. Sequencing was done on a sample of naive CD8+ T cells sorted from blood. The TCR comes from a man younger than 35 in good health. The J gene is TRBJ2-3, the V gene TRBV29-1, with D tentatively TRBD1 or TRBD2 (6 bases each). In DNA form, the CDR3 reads TGCACCCCCCCGAAGGGGGGCCCCGAGGATACGCAGTATTTT. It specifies CTPPKGGPEDTQYF.